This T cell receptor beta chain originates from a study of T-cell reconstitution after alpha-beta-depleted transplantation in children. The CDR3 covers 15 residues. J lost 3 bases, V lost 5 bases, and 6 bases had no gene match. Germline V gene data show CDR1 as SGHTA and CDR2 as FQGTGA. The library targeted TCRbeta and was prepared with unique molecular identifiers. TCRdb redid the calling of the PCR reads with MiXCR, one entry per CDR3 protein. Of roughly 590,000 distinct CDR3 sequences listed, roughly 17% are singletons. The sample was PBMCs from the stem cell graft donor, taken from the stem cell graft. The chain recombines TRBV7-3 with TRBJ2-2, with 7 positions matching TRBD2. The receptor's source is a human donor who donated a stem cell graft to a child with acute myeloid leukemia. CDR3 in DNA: TGTGCCAGCAGCCGTGACCGGGGGGACACCGGGGAGCTGTTTTTT. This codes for CASSRDRGDTGELFF.